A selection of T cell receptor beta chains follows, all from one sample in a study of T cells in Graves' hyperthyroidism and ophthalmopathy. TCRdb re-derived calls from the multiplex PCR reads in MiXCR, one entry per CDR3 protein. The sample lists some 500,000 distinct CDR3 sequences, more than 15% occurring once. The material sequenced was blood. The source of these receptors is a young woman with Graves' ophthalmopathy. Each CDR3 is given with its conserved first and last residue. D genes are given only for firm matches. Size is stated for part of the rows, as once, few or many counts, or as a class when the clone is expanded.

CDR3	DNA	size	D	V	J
CASSLPGTVPSGEQYF	TGTGCCAGCAGTCTTCCCGGGACAGTGCCTTCGGGCGAGCAGTACTTC	NA	TRBD1	TRBV28	TRBJ2-7
CASSLGLATNEQFF	TGTGCCAGCAGCTTAGGACTAGCGACGAATGAGCAGTTCTTC	NA	TRBD2	TRBV7-2	TRBJ2-1
CASSQGRGADEQFF	TGCGCCAGCAGCCAAGGCAGGGGAGCGGATGAGCAGTTCTTC	many	NA	TRBV4-1	TRBJ2-1
CASRAQEMNTEAFF	TGTGCCAGCCGGGCACAAGAAATGAACACTGAAGCTTTCTTT	many	NA	TRBV10-3	TRBJ1-1
CASSQDRLRTSERFF	TGTGCCAGCAGCCAAGATCGTTTAAGGACTAGCGAACGGTTCTTC	many	TRBD2	TRBV3-1	TRBJ2-1
CSAEEGGNTDTQYF	TGCAGTGCTGAGGAGGGCGGGAACACAGATACGCAGTATTTT	many	NA	TRBV20-1	TRBJ2-3
CASSLRDSGSGTQYF	TGCGCCAGCAGCCTTCGGGACTCCGGGAGCGGGACCCAGTACTTC	many	NA	TRBV5-1	TRBJ2-5
CSARKGLAGTSSYEQYF	TGCAGTGCTAGAAAGGGACTAGCGGGAACGAGCTCCTACGAGCAGTACTTC	many	TRBD2	TRBV20-1	TRBJ2-7
CASSPPGFHASYSGNTIYF	TGTGCCAGCTCACCACCGGGTTTTCACGCTTCGTACTCTGGAAACACCATATATTTT	few	NA	TRBV18	TRBJ1-3
CSARGGEETQYF	TGCAGTGCTAGAGGGGGAGAAGAGACCCAGTACTTC	NA	NA	TRBV20-1	TRBJ2-5
CASSYAVMNTEAFF	TGTGCCAGCAGTTACGCAGTTATGAACACTGAAGCTTTCTTT	many	NA	TRBV6-5	TRBJ1-1
CASSEGTGVRTQPQHF	TGTGCCAGCAGTGAAGGAACAGGGGTTAGGACGCAGCCCCAGCATTTT	many	TRBD1	TRBV2	TRBJ1-5
CASSVSAGNSPLHF	TGTGCCAGCAGTGTAAGCGCAGGGAATTCACCCCTCCACTTT	NA	NA	TRBV28	TRBJ1-6
CASSFFPRGPEAFF	TGTGCCAGCAGTTTCTTTCCCCGGGGTCCTGAAGCTTTCTTT	many	NA	TRBV12-3/TRBV12-4	TRBJ1-1
CASSYRQGGINEQFF	TGTGCCAGCAGTTACCGCCAGGGGGGGATCAATGAGCAGTTCTTC	NA	NA	TRBV6-5	TRBJ2-1
CASRSSGVQETQYF	TGTGCCAGCAGATCTAGCGGAGTTCAAGAGACCCAGTACTTC	few	TRBD2	TRBV6-1	TRBJ2-5
CASSQSGLVLYEQYF	TGCGCCAGCAGCCAATCAGGACTAGTACTCTACGAGCAGTACTTC	NA	TRBD2	TRBV5-1	TRBJ2-7
CASSSGTDLREQYF	TGTGCCAGCAGTAGTGGGACGGACCTACGAGAGCAGTACTTC	NA	NA	TRBV2	TRBJ2-7
CATSDDPPGVVTGELFF	TGTGCCACCAGTGATGACCCCCCGGGGGTAGTCACCGGGGAGCTGTTTTTT	NA	NA	TRBV24-1	TRBJ2-2
CASSVTSGRDNMFF	TGTGCCAGCAGTGTGACTAGCGGGAGAGATAATATGTTCTTC	NA	TRBD2	TRBV6-2/TRBV6-3	TRBJ2-1
CASGASGRAYNEQFF	TGTGCTAGTGGTGCTAGCGGGAGGGCCTACAATGAGCAGTTCTTC	many	TRBD2	TRBV12-5	TRBJ2-1
CASSLVDRLYNEQFF	TGCGCCAGCAGCTTGGTGGACAGGCTATACAATGAGCAGTTCTTC	many	TRBD1	TRBV5-1	TRBJ2-1
CASSFDRGSAFF	TGTGCCAGCAGCTTCGACAGGGGGTCCGCTTTCTTT	few	TRBD1	TRBV5-4	TRBJ1-1
CSASETGYEAFF	TGCAGTGCTAGCGAGACAGGATATGAAGCTTTCTTT	few	NA	TRBV20-1	TRBJ1-1
CASSYEGPRTGELFF	TGTGCCAGCAGTTACGAGGGCCCGCGGACCGGGGAGCTGTTTTTT	NA	NA	TRBV6-6	TRBJ2-2
CASSAHRSSGNTIYF	TGTGCCAGCAGCGCCCACAGGAGCTCTGGAAACACCATATATTTT	many	NA	TRBV7-2	TRBJ1-3
CAWSAATDQPQHF	TGTGCCTGGAGTGCGGCGACCGATCAGCCCCAGCATTTT	many	NA	TRBV30	TRBJ1-5
CATSPRGSVRETQYF	TGTGCCACCAGCCCTCGAGGTAGCGTACGAGAGACCCAGTACTTC	many	NA	TRBV15	TRBJ2-5
CSAKTSRTGELFF	TGCAGCGCAAAGACTAGTAGGACCGGGGAGCTGTTTTTT	many	NA	TRBV29-1	TRBJ2-2
CSARLLNEKLFF	TGCAGTGCTAGATTGCTTAATGAAAAACTGTTTTTT	many	NA	TRBV20-1	TRBJ1-4
CASTKSGSGYNEQFF	TGTGCCAGCACCAAGAGCGGGAGTGGGTACAATGAGCAGTTCTTC	many	TRBD2	TRBV28	TRBJ2-1
CASSLGTGDGYTF	TGTGCCAGCAGTCTAGGGACAGGGGATGGCTACACCTTC	few	TRBD1	TRBV28	TRBJ1-2
CASSEAISPSGSTDTQYF	TGTGCCAGCAGTGAAGCGATATCCCCTAGTGGAAGCACAGATACGCAGTATTTT	many	NA	TRBV2	TRBJ2-3
CSATRYSSNEAFF	TGCAGTGCCACGAGGTACAGCTCAAATGAAGCTTTCTTT	many	NA	TRBV20-1	TRBJ1-1
CASSPPSGRPKETQYF	TGTGCCAGCTCACCACCCAGTGGGAGACCAAAAGAGACCCAGTACTTC	NA	NA	TRBV18	TRBJ2-5
CASSTSGRIVNVEQYF	TGTGCCAGTAGTACCTCAGGACGGATTGTGAATGTCGAGCAGTACTTC	once	NA	TRBV19	TRBJ2-7